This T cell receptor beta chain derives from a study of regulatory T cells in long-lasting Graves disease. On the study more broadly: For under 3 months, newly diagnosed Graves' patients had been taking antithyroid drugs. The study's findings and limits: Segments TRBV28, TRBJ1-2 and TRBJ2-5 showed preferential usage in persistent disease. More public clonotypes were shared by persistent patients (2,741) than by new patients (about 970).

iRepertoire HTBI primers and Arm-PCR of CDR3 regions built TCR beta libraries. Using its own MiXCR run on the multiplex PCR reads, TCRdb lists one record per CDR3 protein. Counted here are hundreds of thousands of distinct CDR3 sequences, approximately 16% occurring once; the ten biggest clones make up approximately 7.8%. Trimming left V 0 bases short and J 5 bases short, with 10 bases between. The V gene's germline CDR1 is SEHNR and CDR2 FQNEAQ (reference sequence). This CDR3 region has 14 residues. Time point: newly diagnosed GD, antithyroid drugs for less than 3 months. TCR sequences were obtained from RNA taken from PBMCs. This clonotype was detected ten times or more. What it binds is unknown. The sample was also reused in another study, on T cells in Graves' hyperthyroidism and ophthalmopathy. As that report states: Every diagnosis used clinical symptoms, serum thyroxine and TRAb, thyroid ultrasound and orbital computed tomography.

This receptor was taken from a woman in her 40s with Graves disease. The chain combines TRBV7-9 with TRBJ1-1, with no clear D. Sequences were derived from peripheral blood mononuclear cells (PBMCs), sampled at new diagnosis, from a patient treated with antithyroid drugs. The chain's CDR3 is CASSLAYARTEAFF. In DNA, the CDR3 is TGTGCCAGCAGCTTAGCATATGCGAGGACTGAAGCTTTCTTT.